These 2 T cell receptor beta chains were all obtained from the same sample, sequenced in a study of neurological immune-mediated disorders. TCRdb ran MiXCR on the 5' RACE reads and lists one entry per CDR3 protein. The sample yields approximately 82,000 distinct CDR3 sequences, 2% to 3% seen once. The specimen was PBMCs. These receptors were taken from a woman younger than 45 with multiple sclerosis.

This clonotype was found many times. Here the CDR3 DNA reads TGTGCCAGCAGCTACGTCGAGCAGTACTTC. Translating gives CASSYVEQYF. The rearrangement joins TRBV11-2 to TRBJ2-7, with D unclear. CDR1 and CDR2 (germline): SGHAT, FQNNGV. Trimming took 4 bases from V and 6 from J, leaving 4 bases between them. The CDR3 sequence is 10 residues long.

Ten or more counts support this clonotype. V gene TRBV20-1 combines with J gene TRBJ1-2; D is perhaps TRBD1 (5 bases). The CDR3 is made up of 11 amino acids. The V gene lost 6 bases and the J gene lost 5 bases, with 10 bases spanning the gap. Per germline, CDR1 DFQATT and CDR2 SNEGSKA (reference sequence). This CDR3 reads CSAPGPYGYTF. CDR3 coding DNA: TGCAGTGCGCCGGGACCTTATGGCTACACCTTC.